These 20 T cell receptor beta chains originate from one sample sequenced in a study of blood T cell repertoires in COVID-19. TCRdb's copy holds only in-frame clones and misses some; the assay was immunoSEQ multiplex PCR. The data contain 80,000 to 95,000 clones, approximately 88% of them seen just once; the ten biggest clones take up 25% to 40%. Sequencing was done on a sample of peripheral blood. The receptors come from a woman older than 75 with active or convalescent COVID-19.

The J gene is TRBJ2-1, the V gene TRBV5-1, with TRBD2 matching 8 bases. J was trimmed by 6 bases and V by 8 bases; bases with no gene match: 7. The germline V gene encodes CDR1 SGHRS and CDR2 YFSETQ. This CDR3 has 13 residues. The CDR3 DNA follows: TGCGCCAGTCGTGGCGGGGGGTCCAATGAGCAGTTCTTC. Encoded protein: CASRGGGSNEQFF.

The chain couples TRBV7-2 to TRBJ1-4; 9 bases are a match to TRBD1. CDR3 length equals 15 residues. After removal of 5 bases from V and 6 bases from J, the junction contained 7 bases not matched to a gene. From germline, CDR1 is SGHTA and CDR2 FQGNSA. The CDR3 loop reads CASSKDRGTDEKLFF. The CDR3 coding sequence is TGTGCCAGCAGCAAAGACAGGGGGACGGATGAAAAACTGTTTTTT.

This chain joins TRBV6-5 and TRBJ1-2; 7 nucleotides agree with TRBD1. The CDR3 runs to 15 residues. V shed 6 bases and J 8 bases; nucleotides not matched to a gene: 15. Germline V lookup: CDR1 MNHEY, CDR2 SVGAGI. The CDR3 sequence is CASRRAGQVASGYTF. The CDR3 DNA sequence: TGTGCCAGCAGACGGGCCGGACAGGTGGCGAGCGGCTACACCTTC.

V usage is TRBV24-1 and J usage is TRBJ2-1, with 9 bases fitting TRBD1. V was pared by 7 bases and J by 12 bases, with 12 bases of the junction left unmatched. Germline V lookup: CDR1 KGHDR, CDR2 SFDVKD. This CDR3 spans 14 amino acids. Here the CDR3 DNA reads TGTGCCACCAGCCTGGGACAGGGATCAACGACGCAGTTCTTC. Its protein is CATSLGQGSTTQFF.

The rearrangement joins TRBV10-3 to TRBJ1-6; TRBD1 agrees at 7 bases. Germline CDR1 ENHRY, CDR2 SYGVKD. The CDR3 is made up of 13 amino acids. V lost 11 bases, J lost 10 bases, and 11 bases stayed unmatched. CDR3 amino acids: CASGDSRGSPLHF. The CDR3 DNA sequence: TGTGCCTCCGGGGACAGTAGAGGGTCACCCCTCCACTTT.

This chain links TRBV9 with TRBJ1-1; tentatively, D is TRBD1 (6 bases). Germline CDR1 reads SGDLS; CDR2 reads YYNGEE. The CDR3 has 14 residues. V shed 3 bases and J shed 0 bases, with 9 bases lying between them. CDR3 loop: CASSEGHLNTEAFF. CDR3 sequence (DNA): TGTGCCAGCAGCGAGGGACACCTGAACACTGAAGCTTTCTTT.

This chain connects TRBV4-3 to TRBJ2-7; 11 bases map to TRBD2. V shed 4 bases and J 1 base; nucleotides not matched to a gene: 12. Germline loops: CDR1 LGHNA, CDR2 YSLEER. CDR3 length: 18 residues. CDR3 coding DNA: TGCGCCAGCAGCCGAGACACGCGGACTAGCGGGTTTTCCTACGAGCAGTACTTC. Translation: CASSRDTRTSGFSYEQYF.

This chain joins TRBV30 and TRBJ2-7, with 10 bases identical to TRBD2. With 0 bases clipped from V and 9 bases from J, the junction kept 14 bases outside the gene matches. The CDR3 extends over 16 amino acids. Germline V gives CDR1 GTSNPN, CDR2 SVGIG (reference sequence). CDR3 DNA: TGTGCCTGGAGTGTCCCTTACCTAGCGGGGGCCCCTCGGCAGTACTTC. Encoded protein: CAWSVPYLAGAPRQYF.

A word on this clone: Sequence at one end of the junction differs from germline and may be a read error. Additional DNA sequences in this sample encode the identical CDR3. This chain joins TRBV27 and TRBJ1-1, with TRBD1 as a possible D gene (5 bases). CDR1 and CDR2 (germline): MNHEY, SMNVEV (reference sequence). The CDR3 loop spans 13 amino acids. CDR3 sequence (DNA): TGTGCCAGCAGTCCAGGGTGGGTCACTGAAGCCTTCTTT. It translates to CASSPGWVTEAFF.

The J gene is TRBJ1-2, the V gene TRBV9; 8 bases match TRBD1. The length of the CDR3 is 15 residues. V lost 0 bases, J lost 4 bases, and 5 bases stayed unmatched. Per the germline V gene, CDR1 is SGDLS and CDR2 is YYNGEE. The CDR3 sequence is CASSVEAGGIYGYTF. The CDR3 DNA is TGTGCCAGCAGCGTAGAGGCAGGGGGCATCTATGGCTACACCTTC.

This chain links TRBV7-2 with TRBJ2-1; 9 nucleotides match TRBD2. CDR3 size: 15 residues. Germline V gene lookup returns CDR1 SGHTA and CDR2 FQGNSA. The trim removed 5 bases at V and 5 bases at J, leaving 7 bases unmatched. The CDR3 region is CASSQQVAGDNEQFF. The CDR3 DNA reads as TGTGCCAGCAGCCAGCAGGTAGCGGGGGACAATGAGCAGTTCTTC.

This chain links TRBV7-9 with TRBJ2-1, with D uncertain. Trimming shortened V by 5 bases and J by 3 bases, and 14 bases separated the two germline ends. CDR3 length: 15 amino acids. The germline V gene has CDR1 SEHNR and CDR2 FQNEAQ (reference sequence). CDR3 DNA: TGTGCCAGCAGCCCCGCCGGTCTCTTCTACAATGAGCAGTTCTTC. Amino acid sequence: CASSPAGLFYNEQFF. Looking up the rest from reference TRBV7-9 and TRBJ2-1 gives the full variable domain: DTGVSQNPRHKITKRGQNVTFRCDPISEHNRLYWYRQTLGQGPEFLTYFQNEAQLEKSRLLSDRFSAERPKGSFSTLEIQRTEQGDSAMYLCASSPAGLFYNEQFFGPGTRLTVL.

V gene TRBV19 combines with J gene TRBJ1-5; 9 bases are shared with TRBD1. This CDR3 contains 14 residues. Germline values: CDR1 LNHDA, CDR2 SQIVND (reference sequence). The ends lost 2 bases at V and 7 bases at J; junction bases unmatched: 3. The CDR3 nucleotides read TGTGCCAGTAGTATAAGGGACAGGGAGCAGCCCCAGCATTTT. Its translation is CASSIRDREQPQHF.

V gene TRBV5-4 combines with J gene TRBJ2-1; 11 positions match TRBD2. The CDR3 is 16 amino acids. With 4 bases clipped from V and 3 bases from J, the junction kept 6 bases outside the gene matches. Germline lookup yields CDR1 SGHNT and CDR2 YYREEE (reference sequence). CDR3 sequence (DNA): TGTGCCAGCAGCAGTACTAGCGGGAGTTTCTACAATGAGCAGTTCTTC. This codes for CASSSTSGSFYNEQFF.

The chain combines TRBV28 with TRBJ1-2; 8 bases agree with TRBD1. J gave up 4 bases and V 2 bases, and 6 bases lay outside the gene matches. The CDR3 loop spans 15 amino acids. Germline values: CDR1 MDHEN, CDR2 SYDVKM. The CDR3 reads CASSLRAGGGYGYTF. Here the CDR3 DNA reads TGTGCCAGCAGTTTACGGGCAGGGGGCGGCTATGGCTACACCTTC.

The gene calls are TRBV11-2 and TRBJ2-7; 9 positions agree with TRBD2. This CDR3 spans 15 amino acids. CDR1 SGHAT and CDR2 FQNNGV come from the germline V gene. The V gene end was trimmed by 4 bases and the J gene end by 3 bases; junction bases not matched to a gene: 7. The CDR3 is CASSSLAGRNYEQYF. CDR3 DNA: TGTGCCAGCAGCTCCCTAGCGGGAAGGAACTACGAGCAGTACTTC.

This chain joins TRBV28 and TRBJ1-5; 8 bases agree with TRBD1. This CDR3 region has 14 residues. J lost 6 bases, V lost 3 bases, and 4 bases had no gene match. CDR1 and CDR2 from the germline V gene are MDHEN and SYDVKM. The CDR3 DNA reads as TGTGCCAGCAGTTTGGCAGGGGGCTTTCAGCCCCAGCATTTT. Encoded protein: CASSLAGGFQPQHF.

Here the CDR3 reads CASSLGRYYDQETQYF. Written as DNA, the CDR3 is TGTGCCAGCAGCTTAGGGCGGTACTATGATCAAGAGACCCAGTACTTC. The chain combines TRBV7-2 with TRBJ2-5; no clear D gene. Germline V gene lookup returns CDR1 SGHTA and CDR2 FQGNSA. The V gene lost 1 base and the J gene lost 2 bases, with 14 bases spanning the gap. This CDR3 spans 16 amino acids.

The V call is TRBV7-2, the J call TRBJ1-1, with D possibly being TRBD1 (5 bases). CDR3 length equals 15 residues. V was clipped by 5 bases and J by 3 bases, with 16 bases between them. Germline V gene data show CDR1 as SGHTA and CDR2 as FQGNSA. The CDR3 region has the DNA TGTGCCAGCAGCCCCATTATCGCGGGGGACACTGAAGCTTTCTTT. Translation gives CASSPIIAGDTEAFF.

This sequence joins TRBV9 and TRBJ1-2; no clear D gene. Germline V lookup: CDR1 SGDLS, CDR2 YYNGEE. This CDR3 spans 15 amino acids. V was shortened by 0 bases and J by 0 bases, with 9 bases between the two germline ends. This CDR3 is CASSVVAGSNYGYTF. As DNA, the CDR3 is TGTGCCAGCAGCGTAGTGGCAGGCTCTAACTATGGCTACACCTTC.